The TCR beta chain described here comes from a study of T cells after yellow fever vaccination. Findings of the study overall: Peaking faster, on day 5 versus 15, the secondary response was nonetheless weaker. Shared CD4/CD8 clonotypes were a small share, likely from convergent recombination.

In TCRdb, the 5' RACE reads were re-called with MiXCR into one record per CDR3 protein. The sample shows more than 95,000 distinct CDR3 sequences, 13% to 15% of them seen only once. The germline V gene has CDR1 MDHEN and CDR2 SYDVKM. The CDR3 contains 17 residues. Trimming took 1 base from V and 7 from J; bases not matched to a gene: 11. Of note for this clonotype: Its specificity is not known.

This TCR was sampled from a young man who received the YFV17D yellow fever vaccine. Sequencing was performed on CD8+ T cells sorted from PBMCs, taken 5 days after the yellow fever booster vaccination. This chain connects TRBV28 to TRBJ2-1, with 9 bases matching TRBD2. DNA for the CDR3: TGTGCCAGCAGTTTATCCATTAGCGGGAGTCCCGGGAATGAGCAGTTCTTC. As protein: CASSLSISGSPGNEQFF. The whole variable domain, remainder taken from reference TRBV28 and TRBJ2-1, is DVKVTQSSRYLVKRTGEKVFLECVQDMDHENMFWYRQDPGLGLRLIYFSYDVKMKEKGDIPEGYSVSREKKERFSLILESASTNQTSMYLCASSLSISGSPGNEQFFGPGTRLTVL.